Here is one T cell receptor beta chain with its context. V shed 1 base, J shed 4 bases, and the junction held 8 bases outside the gene matches. CDR1 SGHTA and CDR2 FQGNSA come from the germline V gene. The CDR3 covers 17 residues. The sample is drawn from a study of blood T cell repertoires in COVID-19. Study-level background: COVID-19 samples collected from the United States, Italy and Spain covered acute and convalescent phases. PBMCs, B-cell-depleted T cells, or T cells were the source of the cDNA or gDNA that made up the material.

In the authors' workflow: For nucleated cells, counts were estimated from reference gene primer amplification. Libraries were prepared by immunoSEQ multiplex PCR; TCRdb keeps only in-frame clonotypes and omits some of them. For V, J and clone size, that table is used; D and trimming come from the DNA. The table has about 110,000 clones, about nine tenths seen once. The clonotype comes from a human donor in a cohort sampled during active COVID-19. V is TRBV7-2 and J is TRBJ2-7, with TRBD2 matching over 12 bases. The sample taken for sequencing was peripheral blood. CDR3 in DNA: TGTGCCAGCAGCTTAGGAGCCCCGCTAGCGGGGGGGTACGAGCAGTACTTC. Protein sequence: CASSLGAPLAGGYEQYF.